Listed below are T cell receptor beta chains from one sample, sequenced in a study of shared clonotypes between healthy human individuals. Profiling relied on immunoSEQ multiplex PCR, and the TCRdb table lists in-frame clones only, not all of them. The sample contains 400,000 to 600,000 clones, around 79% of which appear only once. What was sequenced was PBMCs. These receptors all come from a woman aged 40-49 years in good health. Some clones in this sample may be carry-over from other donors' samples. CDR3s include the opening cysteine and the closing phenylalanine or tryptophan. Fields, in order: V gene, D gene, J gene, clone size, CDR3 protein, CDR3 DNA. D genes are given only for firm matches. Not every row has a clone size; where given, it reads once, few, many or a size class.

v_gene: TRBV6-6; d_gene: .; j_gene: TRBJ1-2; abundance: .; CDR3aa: CASNGDAYGYTF; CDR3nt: TGTGCCAGCAATGGGGATGCCTATGGCTACACCTTC
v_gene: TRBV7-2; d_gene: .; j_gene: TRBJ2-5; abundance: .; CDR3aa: CASSLRRVETQYF; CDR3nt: TGTGCCAGCAGCTTGAGGAGGGTCGAGACCCAGTACTTC
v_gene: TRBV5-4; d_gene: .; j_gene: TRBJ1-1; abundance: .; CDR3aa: CASSPDQGYTEAFF; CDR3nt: TGTGCCAGCAGCCCTGATCAGGGTTACACTGAAGCTTTCTTT
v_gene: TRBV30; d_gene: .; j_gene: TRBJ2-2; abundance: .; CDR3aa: CAWGRRRQSNTGELFF; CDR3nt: TGTGCCTGGGGGAGAAGGAGACAGTCGAACACCGGGGAGCTGTTTTTT
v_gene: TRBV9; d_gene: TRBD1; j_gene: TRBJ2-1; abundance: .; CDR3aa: CASSVAGQGRVIGNEQFF; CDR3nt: TGTGCCAGCAGCGTAGCAGGACAGGGGAGAGTTATTGGCAATGAGCAGTTCTTC
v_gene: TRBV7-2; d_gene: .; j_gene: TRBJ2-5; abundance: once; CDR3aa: CASRAVQETQYF; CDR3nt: TGTGCCAGCAGGGCGGTCCAAGAGACCCAGTACTTC
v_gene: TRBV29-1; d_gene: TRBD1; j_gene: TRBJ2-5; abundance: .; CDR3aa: CSVANRGLGETQYF; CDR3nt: TGCAGCGTCGCCAACAGGGGGCTAGGGGAGACCCAGTACTTC
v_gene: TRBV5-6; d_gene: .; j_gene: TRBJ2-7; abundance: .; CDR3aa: CATTLEVYEQYF; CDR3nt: TGTGCCACTACCTTAGAGGTCTACGAGCAGTACTTC
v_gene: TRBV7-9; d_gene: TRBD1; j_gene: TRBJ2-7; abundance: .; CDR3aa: CASSFYRDRGTKSSYEQYF; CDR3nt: TGTGCCAGCAGCTTTTACCGGGACAGGGGAACGAAAAGCTCCTACGAGCAGTACTTC
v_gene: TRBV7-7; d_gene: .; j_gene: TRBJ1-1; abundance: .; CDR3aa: CASSLGQNTEAFF; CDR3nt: TGTGCTAGCAGCTTAGGGCAAAACACTGAAGCTTTCTTT
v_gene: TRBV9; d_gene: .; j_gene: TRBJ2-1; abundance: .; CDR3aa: CASSVDLASNEQFF; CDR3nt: TGTGCCAGCAGCGTAGATCTAGCAAGCAATGAGCAGTTCTTC
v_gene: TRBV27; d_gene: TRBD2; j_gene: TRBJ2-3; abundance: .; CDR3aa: CASRRDYHTSSTDTQYF; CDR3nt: TGTGCCAGCAGGCGGGACTACCACACCTCTAGCACAGATACGCAGTATTTT
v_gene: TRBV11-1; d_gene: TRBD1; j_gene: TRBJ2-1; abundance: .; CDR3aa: CASSLTGGYYNEQFF; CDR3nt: TGTGCCAGCAGCTTAACAGGGGGTTACTACAATGAGCAGTTCTTC
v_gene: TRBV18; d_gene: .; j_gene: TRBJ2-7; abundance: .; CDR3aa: CASSPGDTLYEQYF; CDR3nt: TGTGCCAGCTCACCAGGGGACACACTCTACGAGCAGTACTTC
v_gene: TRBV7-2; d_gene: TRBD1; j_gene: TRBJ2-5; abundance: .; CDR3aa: CASSLEGTTGWWQTQYF; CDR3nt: TGTGCCAGCAGCTTAGAGGGGACGACAGGGTGGTGGCAGACCCAGTACTTC
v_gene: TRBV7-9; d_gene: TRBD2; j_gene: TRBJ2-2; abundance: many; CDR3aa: CASSLVTSGRAANTGELFF; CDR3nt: TGTGCCAGCAGCTTAGTCACTAGCGGGAGAGCGGCGAACACCGGGGAGCTGTTTTTT
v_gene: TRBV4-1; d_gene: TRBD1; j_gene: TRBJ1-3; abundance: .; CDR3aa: CASSQRGGGGNTIYF; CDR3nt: TGCGCCAGCAGCCAGAGGGGAGGGGGCGGAAACACCATATATTTT
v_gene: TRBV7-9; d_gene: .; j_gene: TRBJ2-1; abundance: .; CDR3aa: CASSLEGEQFF; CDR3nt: TGTGCCAGCAGCCTAGAAGGTGAGCAGTTCTTC
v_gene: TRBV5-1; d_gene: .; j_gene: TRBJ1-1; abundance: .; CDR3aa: CASSLRGAGGTEAFF; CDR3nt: TGCGCCAGCAGCTTGAGAGGGGCGGGGGGCACTGAAGCTTTCTTT
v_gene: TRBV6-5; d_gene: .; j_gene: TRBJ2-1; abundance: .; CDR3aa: CASSSTGRPLYNEQFF; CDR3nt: TGTGCCAGCAGTTCTACAGGGAGGCCGCTATACAATGAGCAGTTCTTC
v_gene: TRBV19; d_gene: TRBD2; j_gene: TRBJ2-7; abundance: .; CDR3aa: CASRLAGTNSYEQYF; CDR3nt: TGTGCCAGTAGACTAGCGGGGACCAATTCCTACGAGCAGTACTTC
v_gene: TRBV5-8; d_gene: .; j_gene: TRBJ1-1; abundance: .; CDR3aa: CASSFPGYGAFF; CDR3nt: TGTGCCAGCAGTTTCCCCGGGTACGGAGCTTTCTTT
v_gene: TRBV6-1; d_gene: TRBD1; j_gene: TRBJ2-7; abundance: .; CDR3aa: CAARGPNSYEQYF; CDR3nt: TGTGCCGCCAGGGGGCCGAACTCCTACGAGCAGTACTTC
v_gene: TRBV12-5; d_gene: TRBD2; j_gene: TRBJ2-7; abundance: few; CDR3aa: CASGLIRGGYEQYF; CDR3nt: TGTGCTAGTGGTTTGATCCGGGGGGGCTACGAGCAGTACTTC
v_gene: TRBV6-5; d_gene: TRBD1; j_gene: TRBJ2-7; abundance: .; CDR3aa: CASSYGTGAYEQYF; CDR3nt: TGTGCCAGCAGTTATGGGACAGGGGCCTACGAGCAGTACTTC
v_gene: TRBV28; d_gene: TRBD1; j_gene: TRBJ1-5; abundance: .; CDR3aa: CASRHRGLGNQPQHF; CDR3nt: TGTGCCAGCAGGCACAGGGGCTTGGGCAATCAGCCCCAGCATTTT
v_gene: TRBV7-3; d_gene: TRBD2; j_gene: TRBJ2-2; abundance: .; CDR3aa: CASSLTPPGLAGTAGELVF; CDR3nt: TGTGCCAGCAGCTTAACGCCTCCGGGACTAGCGGGAACGGCCGGGGAGCTGGTTTTT
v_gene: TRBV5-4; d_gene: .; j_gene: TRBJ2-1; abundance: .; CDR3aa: CASSSQGGYNEQFF; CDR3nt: TGTGCCAGCAGCTCCCAGGGGGGATACAATGAGCAGTTCTTC
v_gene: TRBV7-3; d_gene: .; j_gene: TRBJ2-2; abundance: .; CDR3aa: CASSPRALGAANTGELFF; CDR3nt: TGTGCCAGCAGCCCCCGGGCTTTGGGGGCTGCGAACACCGGGGAGCTGTTTTTT
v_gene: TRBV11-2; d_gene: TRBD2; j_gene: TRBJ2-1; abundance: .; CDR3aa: CASSLVRVAGGPYNEQFF; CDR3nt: TGTGCCAGCAGCTTAGTCAGGGTAGCGGGAGGCCCCTACAATGAGCAGTTCTTC
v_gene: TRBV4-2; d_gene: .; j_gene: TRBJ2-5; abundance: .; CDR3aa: CASSQELGQETQYF; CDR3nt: TGTGCCAGCAGCCAAGAACTCGGGCAAGAGACCCAGTACTTC
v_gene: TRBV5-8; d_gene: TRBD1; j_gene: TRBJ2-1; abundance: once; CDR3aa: CASSLQGANEQFF; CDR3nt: TGTGCCAGCAGCTTGCAGGGGGCGAATGAGCAGTTCTTC
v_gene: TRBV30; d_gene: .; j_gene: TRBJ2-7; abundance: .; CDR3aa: CAWSIGGFYEQYF; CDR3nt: TGTGCCTGGAGTATAGGGGGGTTCTACGAGCAGTACTTC
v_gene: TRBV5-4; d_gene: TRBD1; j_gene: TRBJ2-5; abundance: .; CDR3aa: CASSLGQGIGETQYF; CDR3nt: TGTGCCAGCAGCTTGGGACAGGGGATCGGTGAGACCCAGTACTTC
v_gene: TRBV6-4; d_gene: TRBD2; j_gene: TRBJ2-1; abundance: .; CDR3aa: CASSALAGGREQFF; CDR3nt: TGTGCCAGCAGTGCGCTAGCGGGAGGTCGAGAGCAGTTCTTC
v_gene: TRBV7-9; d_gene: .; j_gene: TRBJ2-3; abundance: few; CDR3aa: CASSPGLGDTQYF; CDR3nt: TGTGCCAGCAGCCCAGGGCTTGGAGATACGCAGTATTTT
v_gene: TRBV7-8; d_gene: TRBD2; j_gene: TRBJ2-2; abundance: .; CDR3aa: CASSLRLAGTGELFF; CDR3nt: TGTGCCAGCAGCCTAAGACTAGCGGGAACCGGGGAGCTGTTTTTT
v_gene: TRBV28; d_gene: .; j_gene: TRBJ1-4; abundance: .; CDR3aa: CASSSSPTLWTEVEKLFF; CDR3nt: TGTGCCAGCAGTTCGTCCCCTACCCTGTGGACGGAGGTTGAAAAACTGTTTTTT
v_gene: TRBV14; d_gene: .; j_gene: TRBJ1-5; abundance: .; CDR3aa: CASSQGGSFQPQHF; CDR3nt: TGTGCCAGCAGCCAAGGGGGCTCATTCCAGCCCCAGCATTTT
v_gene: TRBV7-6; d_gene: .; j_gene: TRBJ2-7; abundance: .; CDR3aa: CASSLTTTGNYEQYF; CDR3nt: TGTGCCAGCAGTCTTACTACCACAGGCAACTACGAGCAGTACTTC
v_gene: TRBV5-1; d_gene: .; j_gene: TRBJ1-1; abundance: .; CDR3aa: CASSFSTGYTEAFF; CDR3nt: TGCGCCAGCAGCTTCTCAACAGGGTACACTGAAGCTTTCTTT
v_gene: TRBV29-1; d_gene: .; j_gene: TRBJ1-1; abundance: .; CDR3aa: CSAGPQNMNTEAFF; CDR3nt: TGCAGCGCTGGCCCCCAGAACATGAACACTGAAGCTTTCTTT